The present T cell receptor beta chain was sequenced within a study of T-cell memory formation after mild COVID-19 (dated by TCRdb to the early 2020s). Broadly, across the study: Most TCR sequence clusters were specific to one of the two donors. T-cell clones expanding and contracting after mild COVID-19 in two donors were tracked by longitudinal TCRalpha and TCRbeta repertoire sequencing. The cohort was made up of two young adult volunteers, one female and one male, who were previously healthy. Beyond this particular receptor, the publication reports: The study included only a couple of mild cases, and larger cohorts that include severe cases with pre-infection samples were judged to be necessary. From day 15 to 85, contracting clones showed balanced CD4/CD8 phenotypes, whereas a second wave of clones that expanded from day 15 to 37 leaned towards CD4+. Contracting CD4+ clones turned up mainly in the CM and EM memory subsets, whereas EMRA was where CD8+ clones were enriched. Some responding clones were found in pre-infection memory, which suggests that pre-existing cross-reactive memory T cells took part in the SARS-CoV-2 response. The second-wave clones that peaked on day 37 were not confirmed to be SARS-CoV-2 specific.

PBMCs were isolated by Ficoll-Paque density gradient centrifugation. Sequenced on an Illumina NovaSeq 6000. Using 5'RACE with constant-segment primers, TCRalpha and TCRbeta cDNA libraries were constructed, with sample barcodes and unique molecular identifiers added in the process. RNA was extracted from every sample with Trizol reagent. Amplification of the libraries took two PCR steps, and the second step added a second sample barcode plus Illumina TruSeq adapters. Sequencing of the libraries was done on an Illumina NovaSeq, producing 2 x 150 bp paired-end reads. The study's own analysis went as follows. Demultiplexing of reads and collapsing into UMI-guided consensus sequences were performed with migec v1.2.7. Using mixcr v2.1.11, UMI consensuses were aligned to TRA and TRB V and J templates and then assembled into clonotypes. Clonotypes were classified as expanded or contracted when called significant by both edgeR and NoisET, with noise models trained on biological replicates. For edgeR calls, the cutoffs were a false discovery rate-adjusted p below 0.01 and a log2 fold-change threshold of 1. As an exploratory analysis of dynamics, max-normalized trajectories of the 1000 most abundant clonotypes were examined with PCA combined with hierarchical clustering. Separately sequenced CD4+ and CD8+ repertoires were used to assign a CD4 or CD8 phenotype to each responding clone. TCRdb reanalyzed the raw reads on its own, using fastp at Q25 for trimming and MiXCR for clone calling, and kept in-frame beta chains. When rows share a CDR3 protein, they turn into one entry using the most common DNA and genes. The V and J calls were not made by the authors but by TCRdb's processing. Present in this sample are 40,000 to 60,000 distinct CDR3 sequences, roughly a quarter of which were seen just once. The ten biggest clones cover roughly two fifths of the sample.

This clonotype was detected only a few times. It lacks a known antigen. Base qualities are not recorded, but no much larger clone differs from it by a single base. The CDR3 runs 15 amino acids, cysteine and phenylalanine included. Solely the CDR3 DNA is kept, with 45 bases framed from the first base. Taken from the germline V gene, the CDR1 and CDR2 loops are SGHVS and FQNEAQ. V lost 0 bases and J lost 8 bases; the stretch between them is 16 bases long. This clonotype originated in a man younger than 35 who had mild COVID-19 (a few samples of this study predate the infection). The sample titles of this study are shuffled in the database, so cell type and time point are left out; the donor was told from shared clones. The chain is assembled from TRBV7-8 and TRBJ1-2; perhaps TRBD1 is the D gene, with 5 bases matching. Sequencing was done on a sample of PBMCs or a T cell subset sorted from them (not recorded which). The nucleotides are TGTGCCAGCAGCTTAGCCGCGGGGCCGGCGGGGGGCTACACCTTC. Its coded protein is CASSLAAGPAGGYTF.